This TCR beta chain was observed in a study of blood T cell repertoires in COVID-19. Turning to the study itself: Samples taken during acute and convalescent COVID-19 were collected in the United States, Italy and Spain.

The germline V gene encodes CDR1 KGHSH and CDR2 LQKENI. V shed 6 bases and J shed 0 bases, with 11 bases lying between them. The CDR3 is 14 residues long. In the original processing: Nucleated cell counts were estimated from reference gene primer amplification. TCRdb's copy holds only in-frame clones and misses some; the assay was immunoSEQ multiplex PCR. V and J calls plus clone size are reproduced from that table; the DNA served to infer D and trimming. The sample has about 230,000 clones; 75% to 85% are singletons. V gene TRBV18 combines with J gene TRBJ2-5; weak D call: TRBD1 (5 bases). The material sequenced was peripheral blood. The TCR comes from a woman between 50 and 59 years old with acute or convalescent COVID-19. CDR3 residues: CASSLAGHQETQYF. The CDR3 nucleotides are TGTGCCAGCTCCCTGGCAGGGCACCAAGAGACCCAGTACTTC.